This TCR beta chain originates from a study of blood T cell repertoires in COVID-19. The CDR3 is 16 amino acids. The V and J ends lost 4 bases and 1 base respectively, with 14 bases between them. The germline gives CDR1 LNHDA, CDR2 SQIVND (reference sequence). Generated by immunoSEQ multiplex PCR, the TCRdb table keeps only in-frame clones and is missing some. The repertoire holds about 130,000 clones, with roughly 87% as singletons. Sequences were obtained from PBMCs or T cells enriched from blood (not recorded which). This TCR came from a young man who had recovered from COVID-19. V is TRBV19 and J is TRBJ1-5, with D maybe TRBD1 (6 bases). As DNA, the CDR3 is TGTGCCAGTAGTACCACAGGGTATGGAAGCAATCAGCCCCAGCATTTT. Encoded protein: CASSTTGYGSNQPQHF.